This TCR beta chain originates from a study of blood T cell repertoires in COVID-19. Looking at the study overall: Samples of COVID-19 (acute and convalescent) were obtained from the United States, Italy and Spain.

In the original processing: Amplification from reference gene primers served as the basis for estimated nucleated cell counts. Libraries were prepared by immunoSEQ multiplex PCR; TCRdb keeps only in-frame clonotypes and omits some of them. V and J calls plus clone size are reproduced from that table; the DNA served to infer D and trimming. The sample carries approximately 210,000 clones, approximately 91% recorded once. This CDR3 is 17 amino acids long. Germline CDR1 is KGHSH and CDR2 is LQKENI. V lost 3 bases and J lost 2, with 14 bases in between. The V call is TRBV18, the J call TRBJ2-6; tentatively, D is TRBD2 (6 bases). This clonotype was sampled from a woman between 40 and 50 years old who had recovered from COVID-19. Specimen: peripheral blood. CDR3: CASSPGGGSPGANVLTF. Here the CDR3 DNA reads TGTGCCAGCTCACCGGGAGGAGGTAGCCCTGGGGCCAACGTCCTGACTTTC.